These T cell receptor beta chains were read from a single sample in a study of blood T cell repertoires in COVID-19. Sequencing was performed with immunoSEQ multiplex PCR; in TCRdb, only in-frame clones are kept and a portion is missing. This sample has about 300,000 clones, with 70% to 90% found just once. Input material: peripheral blood. These receptors originate from a man aged 18 to 29 who had recovered from COVID-19. CDR3s include the opening cysteine and the closing phenylalanine or tryptophan. Each record gives: clone size, V gene, D gene, J gene, CDR3 protein, CDR3 DNA. D genes are given only for firm matches. The size field is filled for only some rows; it gives once, few, many or a size class.

clone_size: NA; v_call: TRBV3-1/TRBV3-2; d_call: TRBD1; j_call: TRBJ1-2; cdr3_aa: CASSGGQGYGYTF; cdr3_nt: TGTGCCAGCAGCGGGGGACAGGGGTATGGCTACACCTTC
clone_size: NA; v_call: TRBV28; d_call: TRBD2; j_call: TRBJ2-7; cdr3_aa: CASRPASAGESYEQYF; cdr3_nt: TGTGCCAGCAGACCCGCCTCGGCGGGGGAGTCCTACGAGCAGTACTTC
clone_size: NA; v_call: TRBV6-5; d_call: NA; j_call: TRBJ1-1; cdr3_aa: CASSRTANTEAFF; cdr3_nt: TGTGCCAGCAGTAGGACAGCGAACACTGAAGCTTTCTTT
clone_size: NA; v_call: TRBV18; d_call: TRBD2; j_call: TRBJ2-5; cdr3_aa: CASSPPLAGTQETQYF; cdr3_nt: TGTGCCAGCTCACCACCGCTAGCGGGGACCCAAGAGACCCAGTACTTC
clone_size: NA; v_call: TRBV4-1; d_call: TRBD1; j_call: TRBJ1-2; cdr3_aa: CASSQPGTDPPNLNYGYTF; cdr3_nt: TGCGCCAGCAGCCAACCTGGGACAGACCCCCCTAACCTAAACTATGGCTACACCTTC
clone_size: once; v_call: TRBV11-3; d_call: TRBD2; j_call: TRBJ2-7; cdr3_aa: CASSFRSGGTYEQYF; cdr3_nt: TGTGCCAGCAGCTTTCGCTCGGGAGGGACCTACGAGCAGTACTTC
clone_size: NA; v_call: TRBV6-1; d_call: NA; j_call: TRBJ1-1; cdr3_aa: CASSEQLATEAFF; cdr3_nt: TGTGCCAGCAGTGAACAGTTGGCAACTGAAGCTTTCTTT
clone_size: NA; v_call: TRBV28; d_call: TRBD2; j_call: TRBJ2-1; cdr3_aa: CASSIAGAYNEQFF; cdr3_nt: TGTGCCAGCAGTATAGCGGGCGCTTACAATGAGCAGTTCTTC
clone_size: NA; v_call: TRBV5-6; d_call: TRBD2; j_call: TRBJ2-1; cdr3_aa: CASSLSAGGFYNEQFF; cdr3_nt: TGTGCCAGCAGCTTGTCGGCGGGGGGATTCTACAATGAGCAGTTCTTC
clone_size: NA; v_call: TRBV7-3; d_call: NA; j_call: TRBJ1-6; cdr3_aa: CASSLRPRNNSPLHF; cdr3_nt: TGTGCCAGCAGCTTAAGGCCTCGAAATAATTCACCCCTCCACTTT
clone_size: NA; v_call: TRBV2; d_call: TRBD1; j_call: TRBJ1-1; cdr3_aa: CASTTTGAKNTEAFF; cdr3_nt: TGTGCCAGCACCACGACAGGGGCTAAGAACACTGAAGCTTTCTTT
clone_size: NA; v_call: TRBV6-5; d_call: NA; j_call: TRBJ2-2; cdr3_aa: CASTNTGPGELFF; cdr3_nt: TGTGCCAGCACTAATACAGGACCCGGGGAGCTGTTTTTT
clone_size: NA; v_call: TRBV27; d_call: TRBD2; j_call: TRBJ2-3; cdr3_aa: CASSLFLAGAPQEDTQYF; cdr3_nt: TGTGCCAGCAGTTTATTTCTAGCGGGGGCCCCTCAGGAAGATACGCAGTATTTT
clone_size: NA; v_call: TRBV7-3; d_call: TRBD1; j_call: TRBJ2-5; cdr3_aa: CASSLSGTAQETQYF; cdr3_nt: TGTGCCAGCAGCCTTTCCGGGACAGCACAAGAGACCCAGTACTTC
clone_size: NA; v_call: TRBV9; d_call: NA; j_call: TRBJ2-2; cdr3_aa: CASSAPNNPNTGELFF; cdr3_nt: TGTGCCAGCAGCGCCCCCAACAATCCGAACACCGGGGAGCTGTTTTTT
clone_size: NA; v_call: TRBV7-2; d_call: NA; j_call: TRBJ2-3; cdr3_aa: CASSLVERSTDTQYF; cdr3_nt: TGTGCCAGCAGCTTAGTTGAACGGAGCACAGATACGCAGTATTTT
clone_size: NA; v_call: TRBV19; d_call: NA; j_call: TRBJ2-7; cdr3_aa: CASSISTRGAREQYF; cdr3_nt: TGTGCCAGTAGTATTTCGACTAGAGGGGCGCGTGAGCAGTACTTC
clone_size: few; v_call: TRBV19; d_call: NA; j_call: TRBJ1-2; cdr3_aa: CASTPTGDLNYGYTF; cdr3_nt: TGTGCCAGTACCCCTACGGGGGACCTAAACTATGGCTACACCTTC
clone_size: NA; v_call: TRBV5-1; d_call: TRBD2; j_call: TRBJ2-2; cdr3_aa: CASSLEPTSGSFANTGELFF; cdr3_nt: TGCGCCAGCAGCCTGGAACCGACTAGCGGGTCCTTTGCGAACACCGGGGAGCTGTTTTTT
clone_size: NA; v_call: TRBV29-1; d_call: TRBD1; j_call: TRBJ2-3; cdr3_aa: CTVTGGGDTQYF; cdr3_nt: TGCACCGTGACAGGGGGCGGTGATACGCAGTATTTT
clone_size: NA; v_call: TRBV5-1; d_call: NA; j_call: TRBJ1-1; cdr3_aa: CASSLAPRQSNTEAFF; cdr3_nt: TGCGCCAGCAGCTTGGCCCCACGACAGAGCAACACTGAAGCTTTCTTT
clone_size: NA; v_call: TRBV14; d_call: TRBD1; j_call: TRBJ1-1; cdr3_aa: CASSPWGQGENTEAFF; cdr3_nt: TGTGCCAGCAGCCCCTGGGGGCAGGGGGAGAACACTGAAGCTTTCTTT
clone_size: NA; v_call: TRBV7-9; d_call: NA; j_call: TRBJ2-3; cdr3_aa: CASSLDHGDTQYF; cdr3_nt: TGTGCCAGCAGCTTAGATCACGGAGATACGCAGTATTTT
clone_size: NA; v_call: TRBV6-5; d_call: TRBD1; j_call: TRBJ2-7; cdr3_aa: CASFRDSSYEQYF; cdr3_nt: TGTGCCAGTTTCCGGGACAGCTCCTACGAGCAGTACTTC
clone_size: NA; v_call: TRBV24-1; d_call: TRBD2; j_call: TRBJ2-3; cdr3_aa: CATSDLRGVITDTQYF; cdr3_nt: TGTGCCACCAGTGATTTGCGGGGGGTTATTACAGATACGCAGTATTTT
clone_size: NA; v_call: TRBV10-3; d_call: NA; j_call: TRBJ1-5; cdr3_aa: CAISVDGDQPQHF; cdr3_nt: TGTGCCATCAGTGTCGACGGGGATCAGCCCCAGCATTTT
clone_size: NA; v_call: TRBV15; d_call: NA; j_call: TRBJ2-5; cdr3_aa: CATSRDSEETQYF; cdr3_nt: TGTGCCACCAGCAGAGATTCTGAGGAGACCCAGTACTTC
clone_size: NA; v_call: TRBV27; d_call: TRBD2; j_call: TRBJ2-7; cdr3_aa: CASSLRAGGPYEQYF; cdr3_nt: TGTGCCAGCAGCCTAAGGGCGGGAGGGCCCTACGAGCAGTACTTC
clone_size: NA; v_call: TRBV5-1; d_call: NA; j_call: TRBJ1-1; cdr3_aa: CASSRRESTEAFF; cdr3_nt: TGCGCCAGCAGCCGCAGGGAATCCACTGAAGCTTTCTTT
clone_size: once; v_call: TRBV5-8; d_call: NA; j_call: TRBJ2-3; cdr3_aa: CASSLGAGWGTDTQYF; cdr3_nt: TGTGCCAGCAGCTTGGGGGCGGGATGGGGCACAGATACGCAGTATTTT
clone_size: NA; v_call: TRBV12-5; d_call: TRBD1; j_call: TRBJ1-2; cdr3_aa: CASGLVVGRGTGGYTF; cdr3_nt: TGTGCTAGTGGTTTGGTAGTAGGCAGGGGGACAGGTGGCTACACCTTC